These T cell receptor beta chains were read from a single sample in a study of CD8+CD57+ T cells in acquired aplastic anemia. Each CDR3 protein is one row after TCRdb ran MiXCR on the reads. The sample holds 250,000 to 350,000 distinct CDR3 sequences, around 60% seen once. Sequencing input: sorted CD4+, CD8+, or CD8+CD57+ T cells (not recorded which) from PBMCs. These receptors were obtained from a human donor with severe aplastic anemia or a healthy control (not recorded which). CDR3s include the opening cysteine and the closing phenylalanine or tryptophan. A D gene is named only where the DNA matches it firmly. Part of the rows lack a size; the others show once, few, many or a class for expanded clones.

CDR3nt: TGTGCCAGCAGTGAGGGCGGCTCCACGTGGGAGCAGTACTTC; CDR3aa: CASSEGGSTWEQYF; abundance: many; j_gene: TRBJ2-7; len: 14; d_gene: .; v_gene: TRBV2
CDR3nt: TGTGCCAGCAGCAAAAAAGTGCTAGCGGGAACCGGGGAGCTGCTTTTT; CDR3aa: CASSKKVLAGTGELLF; abundance: few; j_gene: TRBJ2-2; len: 16; d_gene: TRBD2; v_gene: TRBV7-2
CDR3nt: TGCGCCAGCAGCTTGGCCTCGGACAGGTTCAACACTGAAGCTTTCTTT; CDR3aa: CASSLASDRFNTEAFF; abundance: many; j_gene: TRBJ1-1; len: 16; d_gene: TRBD1; v_gene: TRBV5-1
CDR3nt: TGTGCCAGCAGTGAATCGTCCAGGGCGAACTATGGCTACACCTTC; CDR3aa: CASSESSRANYGYTF; abundance: .; j_gene: TRBJ1-2; len: 15; d_gene: .; v_gene: TRBV2
CDR3nt: TGTGCCAGCAGCTTCCTTTCTGGGGCCAACGTCCTGACTTTC; CDR3aa: CASSFLSGANVLTF; abundance: many; j_gene: TRBJ2-6; len: 14; d_gene: .; v_gene: TRBV7-3
CDR3nt: TGTGCCAGCAGTTTGGAGTGGAGCACTGAAGCTTTCTTT; CDR3aa: CASSLEWSTEAFF; abundance: many; j_gene: TRBJ1-1; len: 13; d_gene: .; v_gene: TRBV12-3/TRBV12-4
CDR3nt: TGTGCCAGCAGCTCCGGACAGGGAAGCAATGAGCAGTTCTTC; CDR3aa: CASSSGQGSNEQFF; abundance: .; j_gene: TRBJ2-1; len: 14; d_gene: TRBD1; v_gene: TRBV11-3
CDR3nt: TGTGCCAGCAGCCCGGGGACAGGCCCCCAAGAGACCCAGTACTTC; CDR3aa: CASSPGTGPQETQYF; abundance: many; j_gene: TRBJ2-5; len: 15; d_gene: TRBD1; v_gene: TRBV7-9
CDR3nt: TGTGCCAGCAGCTTGGTTCCGGGACAGGTCAATGAGCAGTTCTTC; CDR3aa: CASSLVPGQVNEQFF; abundance: many; j_gene: TRBJ2-1; len: 15; d_gene: TRBD1; v_gene: TRBV11-1
CDR3nt: TGTGCCAGCAGCTTTACGGGACAGGGCAATAGCAATCAGCCCCAGCATTTT; CDR3aa: CASSFTGQGNSNQPQHF; abundance: many; j_gene: TRBJ1-5; len: 17; d_gene: TRBD1; v_gene: TRBV7-2
CDR3nt: TGTGCCAGCAGCCCTATGCCCGGGACTAGCTACGAGCAGTACTTC; CDR3aa: CASSPMPGTSYEQYF; abundance: many; j_gene: TRBJ2-7; len: 15; d_gene: TRBD2; v_gene: TRBV11-2
CDR3nt: TGTGCCAGCAGCTTAGATCGGGCCAAAAACATTCAGTACTTC; CDR3aa: CASSLDRAKNIQYF; abundance: .; j_gene: TRBJ2-4; len: 14; d_gene: .; v_gene: TRBV7-2
CDR3nt: TGCAGCGTTGAAGGGACAGGGCCTGATTCACCCCTCCACTTT; CDR3aa: CSVEGTGPDSPLHF; abundance: many; j_gene: TRBJ1-6; len: 14; d_gene: TRBD1; v_gene: TRBV29-1
CDR3nt: TGCGCCAGCAGCTCCACCCTGCCCGGGGGCGAGCAGTTCTTC; CDR3aa: CASSSTLPGGEQFF; abundance: many; j_gene: TRBJ2-1; len: 14; d_gene: .; v_gene: TRBV5-1
CDR3nt: TGTGCCAGCAGCCCCGATTGGACCGGGGAGCTGTTTTTT; CDR3aa: CASSPDWTGELFF; abundance: few; j_gene: TRBJ2-2; len: 13; d_gene: .; v_gene: TRBV7-3
CDR3nt: TGTGCCAGCAGTGGTAGAGGAACTGAAGCTTTCTTT; CDR3aa: CASSGRGTEAFF; abundance: .; j_gene: TRBJ1-1; len: 12; d_gene: .; v_gene: TRBV25-1
CDR3nt: TGCAGTACTAGATCCCCCAGAACCGCAGACGACGAGCAGTACTTC; CDR3aa: CSTRSPRTADDEQYF; abundance: .; j_gene: TRBJ2-7; len: 15; d_gene: .; v_gene: TRBV20-1
CDR3nt: TGTGCCAGCTCTACCGCAGGGTTTGGGAATCAGCCCCAGCATTTT; CDR3aa: CASSTAGFGNQPQHF; abundance: .; j_gene: TRBJ1-5; len: 15; d_gene: .; v_gene: TRBV2
CDR3nt: TGCGCCAGCAGCCAAGACCATCATGGGCCATACTCACCCCTCCACTTT; CDR3aa: CASSQDHHGPYSPLHF; abundance: many; j_gene: TRBJ1-6; len: 16; d_gene: .; v_gene: TRBV4-3
CDR3nt: TGTGCCAGCAGCTTAGGGGACAGGCTCCCTGAAGCTTTCTTT; CDR3aa: CASSLGDRLPEAFF; abundance: many; j_gene: TRBJ1-1; len: 14; d_gene: TRBD1; v_gene: TRBV7-3
CDR3nt: TGTGCCAGTATGGGAGATATGGGGACAGGGGCTTTTACAGCTTTCTTT; CDR3aa: CASMGDMGTGAFTAFF; abundance: .; j_gene: TRBJ1-1; len: 16; d_gene: TRBD1; v_gene: TRBV19
CDR3nt: TGCAGTGCTAGAACATCACCGGGACTCCAGACGAATGAGCAGTTCTTC; CDR3aa: CSARTSPGLQTNEQFF; abundance: few; j_gene: TRBJ2-1; len: 16; d_gene: .; v_gene: TRBV20-1
CDR3nt: TGTGCCAGCTGGGGAGGGGGGACTGAAAAACTGTTTTTT; CDR3aa: CASWGGGTEKLFF; abundance: .; j_gene: TRBJ1-4; len: 13; d_gene: .; v_gene: TRBV6-5
CDR3nt: TGTGCCAGCAGCCCTCACAGGGGGCTCGAGCAGTACTTC; CDR3aa: CASSPHRGLEQYF; abundance: .; j_gene: TRBJ2-7; len: 13; d_gene: TRBD1; v_gene: TRBV7-2
CDR3nt: TGCAGCTCCAGGGGTAGGGACACTGAAGCTTTCTTT; CDR3aa: CSSRGRDTEAFF; abundance: .; j_gene: TRBJ1-1; len: 12; d_gene: .; v_gene: TRBV20-1
CDR3nt: TGTGCCACCAGTGAAGGGAGCCAAGAGACCCAGTACTTC; CDR3aa: CATSEGSQETQYF; abundance: .; j_gene: TRBJ2-5; len: 13; d_gene: .; v_gene: TRBV24-1
CDR3nt: TGTGCCAGCAGCCCAATAGCGGGAAGCTACAATGAGCAGTTCTTC; CDR3aa: CASSPIAGSYNEQFF; abundance: few; j_gene: TRBJ2-1; len: 15; d_gene: TRBD2; v_gene: TRBV7-3
CDR3nt: TGCAGCGTTGGGTCCCTAGAGACCCAGTACTTC; CDR3aa: CSVGSLETQYF; abundance: few; j_gene: TRBJ2-5; len: 11; d_gene: .; v_gene: TRBV29-1
CDR3nt: TGTGCCAGCAGCTTAGCGGGGACTAGCAAAGAGACCCAGTACTTC; CDR3aa: CASSLAGTSKETQYF; abundance: .; j_gene: TRBJ2-5; len: 15; d_gene: TRBD2; v_gene: TRBV7-2
CDR3nt: TGCGCCAGCAGCCAAGATCGCGCAGCGGGGGGGGACTACAATGAGCAGTTCTTC; CDR3aa: CASSQDRAAGGDYNEQFF; abundance: .; j_gene: TRBJ2-1; len: 18; d_gene: TRBD2; v_gene: TRBV7-9
CDR3nt: TGCAGTGCTAGAGATTCGGGGAGGGAGTTGAACACCGGGGAGCTGTTTTTT; CDR3aa: CSARDSGRELNTGELFF; abundance: once; j_gene: TRBJ2-2; len: 17; d_gene: TRBD2; v_gene: TRBV20-1
CDR3nt: TGTGCCAGTAGTACCGAGGCGTCCCTGAACACTGAAGCTTTCTTT; CDR3aa: CASSTEASLNTEAFF; abundance: .; j_gene: TRBJ1-1; len: 15; d_gene: .; v_gene: TRBV19
CDR3nt: TGTGCCACCAGCAGAGTTCCCCGTGGAGACTCGACCTTC; CDR3aa: CATSRVPRGDSTF; abundance: .; j_gene: TRBJ2-5; len: 13; d_gene: .; v_gene: TRBV15
CDR3nt: TGTGCCAGCAGCCAAGAGAGAGGCGGGGGCCAGAGGGCAGATACGCAGTATTTT; CDR3aa: CASSQERGGGQRADTQYF; abundance: .; j_gene: TRBJ2-3; len: 18; d_gene: .; v_gene: TRBV3-1
CDR3nt: TGTGCCGGTGGGAGTCTTCAGGGAGACAATGAGCAGTTCTTC; CDR3aa: CAGGSLQGDNEQFF; abundance: many; j_gene: TRBJ2-1; len: 14; d_gene: .; v_gene: TRBV2
CDR3nt: TGTGCCAGCAGCGTAGTGGACAGGAACACTGAAGCTTTCTTT; CDR3aa: CASSVVDRNTEAFF; abundance: .; j_gene: TRBJ1-1; len: 14; d_gene: .; v_gene: TRBV9
CDR3nt: TGCAGTGCCGCATTAGCGCAGGGGTATGGCTACACCTTC; CDR3aa: CSAALAQGYGYTF; abundance: many; j_gene: TRBJ1-2; len: 13; d_gene: .; v_gene: TRBV20-1
CDR3nt: TGCGCCAGCAGTGAGGAGGGGGACAGAGGTCACTACAATGAGCAGTTCTTC; CDR3aa: CASSEEGDRGHYNEQFF; abundance: .; j_gene: TRBJ2-1; len: 17; d_gene: TRBD1; v_gene: TRBV10-2
CDR3nt: TGTGCCAGCTCACCACGGCACGGCGTCAACTACAATGAGCAGTTCTTC; CDR3aa: CASSPRHGVNYNEQFF; abundance: few; j_gene: TRBJ2-1; len: 16; d_gene: .; v_gene: TRBV18
CDR3nt: TGTGCCAGCAGTTTAGGCAGGGGGAGGACTGAAGCTTTCTTT; CDR3aa: CASSLGRGRTEAFF; abundance: .; j_gene: TRBJ1-1; len: 14; d_gene: TRBD1; v_gene: TRBV12-3/TRBV12-4
CDR3nt: TGTGCCAGCAGTATCTACAATGAGCAGTTCTTC; CDR3aa: CASSIYNEQFF; abundance: .; j_gene: TRBJ2-1; len: 11; d_gene: .; v_gene: TRBV2
CDR3nt: TGTGCCAGAATCCGGATGCGACTCACAGATACGCAGTATTTT; CDR3aa: CARIRMRLTDTQYF; abundance: many; j_gene: TRBJ2-3; len: 14; d_gene: .; v_gene: TRBV6-1
CDR3nt: TGTGCCAGCAGCCAAGCCGGGGCTGGCTACGAGCAGTACTTC; CDR3aa: CASSQAGAGYEQYF; abundance: few; j_gene: TRBJ2-7; len: 14; d_gene: .; v_gene: TRBV7-2
CDR3nt: TGTGCCAGCAGTCCACAGGGAGGTCGCAATCAGCCCCAGCATTTT; CDR3aa: CASSPQGGRNQPQHF; abundance: .; j_gene: TRBJ1-5; len: 15; d_gene: .; v_gene: TRBV7-9
CDR3nt: TGTGCCAGCAGCGCTCACTACGAGCAGTACTTC; CDR3aa: CASSAHYEQYF; abundance: many; j_gene: TRBJ2-7; len: 11; d_gene: .; v_gene: TRBV6-5
CDR3nt: TGTGCCACCAGGGGGGGACGTAACACCGGTGGCACTGAAGCTTTCTTT; CDR3aa: CATRGGRNTGGTEAFF; abundance: .; j_gene: TRBJ1-1; len: 16; d_gene: .; v_gene: TRBV24-1
CDR3nt: TGTGCCAGCAGCTTAGTGGCTAGCGGACAAGAGACCCAGTACTTC; CDR3aa: CASSLVASGQETQYF; abundance: .; j_gene: TRBJ2-5; len: 15; d_gene: TRBD2; v_gene: TRBV7-9
CDR3nt: TGCAGCGTTGAAGATGAGGGTGGACAGCCCCAGCATTTT; CDR3aa: CSVEDEGGQPQHF; abundance: few; j_gene: TRBJ1-5; len: 13; d_gene: .; v_gene: TRBV29-1
CDR3nt: TGCAGTGCTAGAGAAGTCCCTCTAGCGGGAGGATCCTACGAGCAGTACTTC; CDR3aa: CSAREVPLAGGSYEQYF; abundance: few; j_gene: TRBJ2-7; len: 17; d_gene: TRBD2; v_gene: TRBV20-1
CDR3nt: TGTGCCAGCAGCTTACGACAGGGGAGTGAAAAACTGTTTTTT; CDR3aa: CASSLRQGSEKLFF; abundance: many; j_gene: TRBJ1-4; len: 14; d_gene: TRBD1; v_gene: TRBV7-6
CDR3nt: TGTGCCAGTAGTATGACCATTAATTCACCCCTCCACTTT; CDR3aa: CASSMTINSPLHF; abundance: .; j_gene: TRBJ1-6; len: 13; d_gene: .; v_gene: TRBV19
CDR3nt: TGCGCCAGCAGCCCAGGGTCAGAAAGCACAGATACGCAGTATTTT; CDR3aa: CASSPGSESTDTQYF; abundance: many; j_gene: TRBJ2-3; len: 15; d_gene: .; v_gene: TRBV4-1
CDR3nt: TGTGCTAGTGGTTTGGTACGTTCCGGGGCGACGACCTTTAATGAAAAACTGTTTTTT; CDR3aa: CASGLVRSGATTFNEKLFF; abundance: many; j_gene: TRBJ1-4; len: 19; d_gene: .; v_gene: TRBV12-5
CDR3nt: TGTGCCAGCAGCCTGACCCGGGGAGGCACTGAAGCTTTCTTT; CDR3aa: CASSLTRGGTEAFF; abundance: .; j_gene: TRBJ1-1; len: 14; d_gene: .; v_gene: TRBV7-2